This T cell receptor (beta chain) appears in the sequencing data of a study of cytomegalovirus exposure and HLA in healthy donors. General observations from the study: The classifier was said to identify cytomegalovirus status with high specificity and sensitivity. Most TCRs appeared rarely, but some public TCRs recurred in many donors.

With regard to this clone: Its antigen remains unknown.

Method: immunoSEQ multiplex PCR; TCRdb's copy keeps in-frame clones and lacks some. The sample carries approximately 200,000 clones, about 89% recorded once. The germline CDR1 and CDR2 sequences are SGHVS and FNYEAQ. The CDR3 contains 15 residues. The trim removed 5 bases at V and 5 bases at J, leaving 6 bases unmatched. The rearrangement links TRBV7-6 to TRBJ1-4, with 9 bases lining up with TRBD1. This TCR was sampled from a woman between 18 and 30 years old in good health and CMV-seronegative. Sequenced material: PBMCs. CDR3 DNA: TGTGCCAGCAGCCCCTACAGGGGGCGGAATGAAAAACTGTTTTTT. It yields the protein CASSPYRGRNEKLFF.